These 19 T cell receptor beta chains share one sample of origin, sequenced in a study of blood T cell repertoires in COVID-19. Produced via immunoSEQ multiplex PCR; TCRdb's table is partial and in-frame only. The sample includes 270,000 or so clones, 90% of them seen just once. Sequences were obtained from PBMCs or T cells enriched from blood (not recorded which). These receptors were taken from a woman aged 25 to 39 with acute COVID-19.

The chain links TRBV11-3 to TRBJ2-1, with no clear D. The germline V gene encodes CDR1 SGHNT and CDR2 YENEEA. This CDR3 is 14 amino acids long. Between the trimmed V and J ends, which lost 3 bases and 8 bases, there was a span of 14 bases. CDR3 residues: CASSLSYSYDEQFF. CDR3 coding DNA: TGTGCCAGCAGCTTGAGTTATTCGTACGATGAGCAGTTCTTC.

The rearrangement joins TRBV27 to TRBJ2-7; 8 bases agree with TRBD1. V trimming: 4 bases; J trimming: 3 bases; junction bases outside the gene matches: 8. The CDR3 consists of 15 residues. CDR1 MNHEY and CDR2 SMNVEV come from the germline V gene (reference sequence). CDR3 in amino acids: CASSSVSGGIYEQYF. The CDR3 DNA reads TGTGCCAGCAGTTCGGTTTCAGGGGGCATCTACGAGCAGTACTTC.

V gene TRBV5-8 combines with J gene TRBJ2-2, with 10 bases identical to TRBD2. The junction had 9 bases not matched to a gene; V was cut back by 4 bases and J by 3 bases. Germline V gives CDR1 SGHTS, CDR2 YDEGEE. The CDR3 has 17 residues. CDR3 amino acids: CASSRPLAGDDTGELFF. The CDR3 DNA reads as TGTGCCAGCAGCAGACCGCTAGCGGGAGATGACACCGGGGAGCTGTTTTTT.

The chain uses TRBV3-1 (or the pseudogene TRBV3-2) and TRBJ2-7; TRBD1 is a possible D gene (5 bases). The germline V and J ends were trimmed by 3 bases and 3 bases, with 9 bases remaining between them. The CDR3 totals 13 residues. Per the germline V gene, CDR1 is LGHDT and CDR2 is YNNKEL (reference sequence). The CDR3 sequence: CASSHDGHYEQYF. The CDR3 bases are TGTGCCAGCAGCCACGACGGACACTACGAGCAGTACTTC.

This clone was counted a single time. The chain combines TRBV7-2 with TRBJ1-1; tentatively, D is TRBD1 (5 bases). Germline V gene lookup returns CDR1 SGHTA and CDR2 FQGNSA. The CDR3 spans 12 residues. V lost 5 bases and J 7 bases, leaving 11 bases between the germline ends. CDR3 in amino acids: CASSERDVEAFF. The CDR3 DNA is TGTGCCAGCAGCGAGCGGGACGTTGAAGCTTTCTTT.

This clone has only one observation. The chain carries TRBV28 and TRBJ2-1, with TRBD2 identical over 8 bases. The CDR3 sequence is 15 residues long. V lost 5 bases, J lost 6 bases, and 9 bases stayed unmatched. The germline gives CDR1 MDHEN, CDR2 SYDVKM. The CDR3: CASSPREGGPNEQFF. In DNA form, the CDR3 reads TGTGCCAGCAGTCCCCGGGAGGGGGGGCCCAATGAGCAGTTCTTC.

The chain is built from TRBV19 and TRBJ2-7; 11 bases are a match to TRBD2. Germline V lookup: CDR1 LNHDA, CDR2 SQIVND (reference sequence). CDR3 size: 15 residues. V gave up 6 bases and J gave up 1 base; unmatched junction bases: 5. For the CDR3, the DNA is TGTGCCAGTAGGCCTGGGACTAGCGGATCCTACGAGCAGTACTTC. As protein: CASRPGTSGSYEQYF.

The rearrangement joins TRBV3-1 (or the pseudogene TRBV3-2) to TRBJ2-1; D may be TRBD2 (6 bases). Germline V lookup: CDR1 LGHDT, CDR2 YNNKEL (reference sequence). This CDR3 is 15 amino acids long. With 0 bases removed from V and 0 bases from J, the gap between germline ends came to 6 bases. The CDR3 sequence: CASSQERGSYNEQFF. In DNA form, the CDR3 reads TGTGCCAGCAGCCAAGAGCGGGGCTCCTACAATGAGCAGTTCTTC.

V gene TRBV4-2 combines with J gene TRBJ2-7, with 10 bases matching TRBD2. After removal of 1 base from V and 6 bases from J, the junction contained 12 bases not matched to a gene. In germline, CDR1 is LGHNA, CDR2 YNFKEQ. The CDR3 consists of 17 residues. CDR3 protein: CASSQGIYLAGAREQYF. In DNA form, the CDR3 reads TGTGCCAGCAGCCAAGGAATTTATCTAGCGGGAGCTCGCGAGCAGTACTTC.

This chain connects TRBV19 to TRBJ1-2; 10 bases are a match to TRBD1. Trimming cost V 5 bases and J 2 bases; bases outside gene matches: 14. The length of the CDR3 is 18 residues. Germline lookup yields CDR1 LNHDA and CDR2 SQIVND (reference sequence). Here the CDR3 DNA reads TGTGCCAGTAGTGTCCACACCGGGACAGGGGATCCAAACTATGGCTACACCTTC. It specifies CASSVHTGTGDPNYGYTF. Drawing the rest from reference TRBV19 and TRBJ1-2, the complete variable domain is DGGITQSPKYLFRKEGQNVTLSCEQNLNHDAMYWYRQDPGQGLRLIYYSQIVNDFQKGDIAEGYSVSREKKESFPLTVTSAQKNPTAFYLCASSVHTGTGDPNYGYTFGSGTRLTVV.

The rearrangement links TRBV5-1 to TRBJ1-1; 9 bases agree with TRBD1. The CDR3 is 15 residues long. The germline V gene encodes CDR1 SGHRS and CDR2 YFSETQ. V lost 4 bases, J lost 3 bases, and 7 bases stayed unmatched. CDR3 bases: TGCGCCAGCAGCCACGGACAGGGGCAGTACACTGAAGCTTTCTTT. Translated: CASSHGQGQYTEAFF.

DNA for the CDR3: TGTGCCAGCAGTGGGTTAGCGGGAGGTTCCTACGAGCAGTACTTC. Translation: CASSGLAGGSYEQYF. This chain connects TRBV25-1 to TRBJ2-7; 10 nucleotides line up with TRBD2. This CDR3 comprises 15 residues. V lost 4 bases, J lost 1 base, and 4 bases stayed unmatched. Germline CDR1 reads MGHDK; CDR2 reads SYGVNS.

The rearrangement joins TRBV5-4 to TRBJ1-2; D might be TRBD1 (6 bases). There are 14 residues in the CDR3. Germline-derived CDR1 and CDR2 are SGHNT and YYREEE (reference sequence). V was trimmed by 4 bases and J by 5 bases, leaving 15 bases between them. In DNA form, the CDR3 reads TGTGCCAGCAGCATATCAGGGACAAATTATGGCTACACCTTC. Encoded protein: CASSISGTNYGYTF.

V usage is TRBV7-6 and J usage is TRBJ1-2, with D possibly being TRBD1 (5 bases). V was cut by 3 bases and J by 4 bases, with 9 bases left in between. This CDR3 is built from 13 residues. CDR1 and CDR2 (germline): SGHVS, FNYEAQ. The CDR3 nucleotides are TGTGCCAGCAGCTTGCAGGGCGGCTATGGCTACACCTTC. Amino acid sequence: CASSLQGGYGYTF.

This sequence joins TRBV30 and TRBJ2-4; D remains ambiguous. Germline V gene data show CDR1 as GTSNPN and CDR2 as SVGIG (reference sequence). V was cut by 2 bases and J by 6 bases, with 11 bases left in between. CDR3 length equals 13 residues. CDR3 in DNA: TGTGCCTGGAGTTTGCAAGAGGTAAACATTCAGTACTTC. Translated: CAWSLQEVNIQYF.

The V and J genes are TRBV7-9 and TRBJ2-7, with 10 bases aligning to TRBD2. The CDR3 length is 14 residues. The germline gives CDR1 SEHNR, CDR2 FQNEAQ (reference sequence). V lost 4 bases and J lost 5; bases outside the gene matches: 5. CDR3 bases: TGTGCCAGCAGCTCCGGGACTAGCGATAACGAGCAGTACTTC. It yields the protein CASSSGTSDNEQYF. Supplemented by reference TRBV7-9 and TRBJ2-7, the full variable domain reads DTGVSQNPRHKITKRGQNVTFRCDPISEHNRLYWYRQTLGQGPEFLTYFQNEAQLEKSRLLSDRFSAERPKGSFSTLEIQRTEQGDSAMYLCASSSGTSDNEQYFGPGTRLTVT.

CDR3 loop: CASSQQQELSYEQYF. In DNA, the CDR3 is TGTGCCAGCAGCCAACAACAGGAACTCTCCTACGAGCAGTACTTC. The chain carries TRBV3-1 (or the pseudogene TRBV3-2) and TRBJ2-7, with TRBD1 as a possible D gene (5 bases). The length of the CDR3 is 15 residues. Trimming stripped 2 bases from V and 0 bases from J, with 11 bases between. Germline CDR1 and CDR2: LGHDT and YNNKEL (reference sequence).

The chain recombines TRBV5-1 with TRBJ2-1; 11 nucleotides align to TRBD2. CDR3 length equals 15 residues. V gave up 4 bases and J gave up 4 bases; unmatched junction bases: 4. Germline CDR1 reads SGHRS; CDR2 reads YFSETQ. The CDR3 sequence is CASSTGTSGYNEQFF. The CDR3, as DNA: TGCGCCAGCAGCACCGGGACTAGCGGTTACAATGAGCAGTTCTTC.

The rearrangement links TRBV4-1 to TRBJ2-1; 7 bases match TRBD2. From germline, CDR1 is MGHRA and CDR2 YSYEKL. The junction had 5 bases not matched to a gene; V was cut back by 0 bases and J by 0 bases. The CDR3 spans 17 residues. The CDR3 spells CASSQDEGGSSYNEQFF. CDR3 nucleotides: TGCGCCAGCAGCCAAGATGAGGGAGGGAGCTCCTACAATGAGCAGTTCTTC.